This entry describes one T cell receptor beta chain. Germline CDR1 is SQVTM and CDR2 is ANQGSEA. The V end was cut by 2 bases, the J end by 2 bases, with 8 bases between. This CDR3 comprises 13 residues. Clones were sequenced by immunoSEQ multiplex PCR, and TCRdb holds only the in-frame ones, with some missing. In the table there are under 300,000 clones, about four fifths of which are singletons. The record originates from a study of blood T cell repertoires in COVID-19. Study-level background: Italy, Spain and the United States were the sources of the convalescent and acute COVID-19 samples. T cells, B-cell-depleted T cells, or PBMCs provided the cDNA or gDNA that served as material.

The chain couples TRBV29-1 to TRBJ2-3; a weak D match, TRBD1 (6 bases). The clonotype was recovered from a man at least 80 years old with acute or convalescent COVID-19. The sample taken for sequencing was peripheral blood. CDR3 sequence: CSVERDNTDTQYF. The CDR3 DNA sequence: TGCAGCGTTGAAAGGGACAACACAGATACGCAGTATTTT.